This T cell receptor (beta chain) was profiled in a study of graft-versus-host responses after intestinal transplantation. About this clone: As yet, its antigen is unknown.

The repertoire was sequenced with immunoSEQ multiplex PCR; TCRdb's copy has only in-frame clones and lacks some. The sample lists about 120,000 clones, about 93% occurring once. Broader study findings: Some patients had graft-donor T cell macrochimerism, and their allografts showed high graft-versus-host to host-versus-graft clonal ratios.

The CDR3 sequence is 14 residues long. CDR1 and CDR2 (germline): MNHEY, SVGAGI. With 2 bases removed from V and 3 bases from J, the gap between germline ends came to 11 bases. This chain connects TRBV6-5 to TRBJ2-7; D is undetermined. This receptor was identified in a human donor who received an intestinal transplant. This material consisted of unstimulated CD4+ T cells sorted from spleen or lymph node cells, taken before intestinal transplant. The CDR3 sequence: CASSYLPPFYEQYF. For the CDR3, the DNA is TGTGCCAGCAGTTACCTTCCTCCCTTCTACGAGCAGTACTTC.